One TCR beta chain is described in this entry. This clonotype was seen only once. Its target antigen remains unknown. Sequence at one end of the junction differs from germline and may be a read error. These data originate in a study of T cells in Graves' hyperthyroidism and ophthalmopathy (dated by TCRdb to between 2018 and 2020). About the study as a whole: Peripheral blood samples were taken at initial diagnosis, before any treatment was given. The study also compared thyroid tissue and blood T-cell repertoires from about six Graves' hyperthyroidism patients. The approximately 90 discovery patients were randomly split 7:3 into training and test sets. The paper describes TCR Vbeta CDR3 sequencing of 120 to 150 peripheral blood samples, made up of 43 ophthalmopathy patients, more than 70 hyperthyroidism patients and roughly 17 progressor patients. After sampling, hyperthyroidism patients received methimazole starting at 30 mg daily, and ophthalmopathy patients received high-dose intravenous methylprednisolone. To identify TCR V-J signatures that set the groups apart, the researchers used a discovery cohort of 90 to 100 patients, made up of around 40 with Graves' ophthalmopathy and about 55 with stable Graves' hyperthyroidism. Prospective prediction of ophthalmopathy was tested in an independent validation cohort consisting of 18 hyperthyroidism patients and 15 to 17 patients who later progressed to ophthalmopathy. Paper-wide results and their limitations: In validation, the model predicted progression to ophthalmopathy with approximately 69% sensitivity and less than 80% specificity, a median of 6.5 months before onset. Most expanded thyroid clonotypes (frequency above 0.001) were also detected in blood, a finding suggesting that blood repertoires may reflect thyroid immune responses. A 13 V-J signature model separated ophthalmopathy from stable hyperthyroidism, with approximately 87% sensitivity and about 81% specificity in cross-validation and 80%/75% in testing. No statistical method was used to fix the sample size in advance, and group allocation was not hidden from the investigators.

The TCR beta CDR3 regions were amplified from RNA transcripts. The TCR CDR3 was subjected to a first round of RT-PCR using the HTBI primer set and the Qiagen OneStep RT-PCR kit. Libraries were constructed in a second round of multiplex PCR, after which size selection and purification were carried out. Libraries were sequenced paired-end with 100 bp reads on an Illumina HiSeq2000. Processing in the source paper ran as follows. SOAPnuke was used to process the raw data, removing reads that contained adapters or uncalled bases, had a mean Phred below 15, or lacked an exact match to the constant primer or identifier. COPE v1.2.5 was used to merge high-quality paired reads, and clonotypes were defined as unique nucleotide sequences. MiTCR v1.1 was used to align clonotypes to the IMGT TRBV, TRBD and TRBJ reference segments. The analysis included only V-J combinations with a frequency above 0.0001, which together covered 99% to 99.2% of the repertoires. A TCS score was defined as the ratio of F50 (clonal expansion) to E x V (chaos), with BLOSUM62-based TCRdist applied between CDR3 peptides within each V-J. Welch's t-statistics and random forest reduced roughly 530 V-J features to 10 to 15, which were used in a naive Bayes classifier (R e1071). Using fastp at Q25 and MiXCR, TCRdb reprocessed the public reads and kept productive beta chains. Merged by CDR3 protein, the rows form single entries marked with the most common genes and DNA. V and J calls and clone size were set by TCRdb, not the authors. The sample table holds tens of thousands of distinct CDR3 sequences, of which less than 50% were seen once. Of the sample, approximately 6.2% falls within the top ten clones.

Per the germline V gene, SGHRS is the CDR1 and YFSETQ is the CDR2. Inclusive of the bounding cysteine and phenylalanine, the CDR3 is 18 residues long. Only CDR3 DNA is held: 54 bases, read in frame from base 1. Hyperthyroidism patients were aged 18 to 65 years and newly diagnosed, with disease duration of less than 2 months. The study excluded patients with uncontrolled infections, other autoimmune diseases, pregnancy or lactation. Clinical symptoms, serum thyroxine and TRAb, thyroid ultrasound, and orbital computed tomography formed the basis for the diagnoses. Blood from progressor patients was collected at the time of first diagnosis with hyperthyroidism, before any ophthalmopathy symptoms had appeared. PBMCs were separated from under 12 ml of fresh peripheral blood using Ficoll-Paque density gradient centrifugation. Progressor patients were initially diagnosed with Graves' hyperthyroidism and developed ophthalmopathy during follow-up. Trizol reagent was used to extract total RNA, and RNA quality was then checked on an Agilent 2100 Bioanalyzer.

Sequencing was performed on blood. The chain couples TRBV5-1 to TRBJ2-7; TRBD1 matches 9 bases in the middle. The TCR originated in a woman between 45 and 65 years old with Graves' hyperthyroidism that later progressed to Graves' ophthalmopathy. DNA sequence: TGCGCCAGCAGCCCTCGCCCCCCCGGGACAGGGAGCTCCTACGAGCGGTACTTC. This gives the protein CASSPRPPGTGSSYERYF.